A single sample gave rise to the 5 T cell receptor beta chains below, sequenced in a study of T-cell memory formation after mild COVID-19. TCRdb re-derived calls from the 5' RACE reads in MiXCR, one entry per CDR3 protein. The sample lists 400,000 to 500,000 distinct CDR3 sequences, around 24% occurring once. The sequenced material came from PBMCs or a T cell subset sorted from them (not recorded which). These receptors originate from an adult woman who had mild COVID-19 (a few samples of this study predate the infection). Cell type and time point are not known.

The chain employs TRBV27 and TRBJ2-7; weak D call: TRBD1 (6 bases). The V gene's germline CDR1 is MNHEY and CDR2 SMNVEV (reference sequence). CDR3 length: 15 amino acids. The germline V and J ends were trimmed by 4 bases and 6 bases, with 19 bases remaining between them. CDR3 loop: CASSWSIGTLGEQYF. The CDR3 region has the DNA TGTGCCAGCAGTTGGAGCATTGGGACACTCGGCGAGCAGTACTTC.

The rearrangement links TRBV7-9 to TRBJ2-7, with D hard to call. CDR3 size: 12 residues. Germline V CDR1 and CDR2: SEHNR, FQNEAQ (reference sequence). V gave up 4 bases and J gave up 3 bases, with 7 bases separating them. CDR3 bases: TGTGCCAGCAGCTCGGCCCTCTACGAGCAGTACTTC. Its protein product is CASSSALYEQYF.

This rearrangement joins TRBV6-6 to TRBJ2-7, with D hard to call. V lost 2 bases, J lost 0 bases, and 11 bases lay in between. CDR1 is MNHNY and CDR2 is SVGAGI in the germline V gene (reference sequence). The CDR3 has 15 residues. DNA for the CDR3: TGTGCCAGCAGTTACGCCCCGGAAAGCTCCTACGAGCAGTACTTC. Translating gives CASSYAPESSYEQYF.

This clonotype was seen many times. V usage is TRBV9 and J usage is TRBJ1-2, with 11 nucleotides matching TRBD1. Germline CDR1 reads SGDLS; CDR2 reads YYNGEE. CDR3 size: 14 residues. Germline trimming cut 5 bases from V and 2 bases from J; bases unmatched to any gene: 2. This CDR3 is CASRGQGGNYGYTF. The CDR3 DNA sequence: TGTGCCAGCAGGGGACAGGGGGGCAACTATGGCTACACCTTC.

This clonotype was seen only a few times. The chain is built from TRBV11-2 and TRBJ2-7; D gene unclear. The CDR3 contains 13 residues. The V and J ends lost 1 base and 3 bases respectively, with 7 bases between them. Germline V gene lookup returns CDR1 SGHAT and CDR2 FQNNGV. CDR3 in amino acids: CASSLAEDYEQYF. The CDR3 bases are TGTGCCAGCAGCTTAGCAGAGGACTACGAGCAGTACTTC.